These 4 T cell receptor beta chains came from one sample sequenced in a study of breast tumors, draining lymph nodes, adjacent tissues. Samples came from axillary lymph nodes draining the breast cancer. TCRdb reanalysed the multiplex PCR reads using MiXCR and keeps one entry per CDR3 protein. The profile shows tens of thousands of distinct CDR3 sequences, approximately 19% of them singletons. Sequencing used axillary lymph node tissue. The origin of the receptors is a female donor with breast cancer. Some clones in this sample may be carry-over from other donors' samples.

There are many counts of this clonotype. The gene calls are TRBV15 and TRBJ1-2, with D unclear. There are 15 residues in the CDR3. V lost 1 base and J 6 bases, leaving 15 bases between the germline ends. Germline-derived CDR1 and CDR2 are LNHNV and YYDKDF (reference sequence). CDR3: CATSRAINPGHGYTF. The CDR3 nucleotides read TGTGCCACCAGCAGAGCCATAAACCCTGGGCATGGCTACACCTTC.

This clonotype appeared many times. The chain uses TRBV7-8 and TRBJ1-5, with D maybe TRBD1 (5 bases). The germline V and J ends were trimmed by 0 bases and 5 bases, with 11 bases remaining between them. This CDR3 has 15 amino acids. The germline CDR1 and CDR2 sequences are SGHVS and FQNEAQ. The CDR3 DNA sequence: TGTGCCAGCAGCTTAGCTTTGAGGGGTGATCAGCCCCAGCATTTT. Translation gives CASSLALRGDQPQHF.

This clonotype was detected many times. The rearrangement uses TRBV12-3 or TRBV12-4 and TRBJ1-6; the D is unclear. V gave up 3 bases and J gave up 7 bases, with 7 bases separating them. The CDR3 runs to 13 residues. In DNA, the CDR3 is TGTGCCAGCAGTTTCACAGACAATTCACCCCTCCACTTT. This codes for CASSFTDNSPLHF.

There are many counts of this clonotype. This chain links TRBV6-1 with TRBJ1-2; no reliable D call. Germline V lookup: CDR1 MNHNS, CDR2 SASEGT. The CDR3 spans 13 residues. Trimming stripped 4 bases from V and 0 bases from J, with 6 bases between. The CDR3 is CASSVSPNYGYTF. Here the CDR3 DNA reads TGTGCCAGCAGTGTGAGCCCTAACTATGGCTACACCTTC.